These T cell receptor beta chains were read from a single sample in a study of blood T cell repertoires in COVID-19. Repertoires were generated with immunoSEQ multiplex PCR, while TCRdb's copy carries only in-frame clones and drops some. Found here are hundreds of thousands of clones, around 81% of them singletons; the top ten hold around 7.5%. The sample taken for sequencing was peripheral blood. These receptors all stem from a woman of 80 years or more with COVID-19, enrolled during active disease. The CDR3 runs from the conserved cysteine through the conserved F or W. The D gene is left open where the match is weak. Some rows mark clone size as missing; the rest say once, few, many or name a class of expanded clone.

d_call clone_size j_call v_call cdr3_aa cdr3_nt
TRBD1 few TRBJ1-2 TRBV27 CASSPGQGARYGYTF TGTGCCAGCAGCCCCGGACAGGGGGCAAGGTATGGCTACACCTTC
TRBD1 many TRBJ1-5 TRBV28 CASSTTGQAQLSDQPQHF TGTGCCAGCAGTACGACCGGACAGGCCCAGCTGAGCGATCAGCCCCAGCATTTT
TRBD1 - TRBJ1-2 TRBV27 CASSPRTGYGYTF TGTGCCAGCAGTCCTCGGACAGGGTATGGCTACACCTTC
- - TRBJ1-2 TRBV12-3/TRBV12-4 CASSLGGDYGYTF TGTGCCAGCAGTTTAGGGGGAGACTATGGCTACACCTTC
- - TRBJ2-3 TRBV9 CASSVDNTDTQYF TGTGCCAGCAGCGTAGACAACACAGATACGCAGTATTTT
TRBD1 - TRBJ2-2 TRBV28 CASSPRDSANTGELFF TGTGCCAGCAGTCCCCGGGACAGTGCGAACACCGGGGAGCTGTTTTTT
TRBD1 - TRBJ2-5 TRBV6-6 CASSYRGQGEETQYF TGTGCCAGCAGTTACCGGGGACAGGGTGAGGAGACCCAGTACTTC
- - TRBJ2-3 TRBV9 CASSPWGLAGTDTQYF TGTGCCAGCAGCCCGTGGGGGCTAGCGGGCACAGATACGCAGTATTTT
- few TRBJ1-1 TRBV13 CASSGGEDTEAFF TGTGCCAGCAGCGGAGGAGAGGACACTGAAGCTTTCTTT
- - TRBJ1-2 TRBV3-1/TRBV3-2 CASSQDRGGYGYTF TGTGCCAGCAGCCAAGATCGGGGGGGCTATGGCTACACCTTC
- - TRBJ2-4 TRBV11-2 CASSPMAGGLLGDIQYF TGTGCCAGCAGCCCGATGGCCGGGGGACTCCTGGGGGACATTCAGTACTTC
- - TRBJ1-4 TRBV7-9 CASSPDPHRNEKLFF TGTGCCAGCAGTCCAGACCCCCACAGGAATGAAAAACTGTTTTTT
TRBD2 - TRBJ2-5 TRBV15 CATSSPGGKETQYF TGTGCCACCAGCAGCCCCGGGGGGAAAGAGACCCAGTACTTC
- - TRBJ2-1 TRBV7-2 CASSLGGGGFGQFF TGTGCCAGCAGCCTAGGAGGGGGGGGCTTTGGGCAGTTCTTC
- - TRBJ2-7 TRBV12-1 CASSFALPGSGSSQPSDYEQYF TGTGCCAGCAGCTTTGCGCTCCCGGGGAGCGGGAGTTCCCAGCCCTCTGACTACGAGCAGTACTTC
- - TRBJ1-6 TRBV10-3 CAISDQGSRSPLHF TGTGCCATCAGTGATCAGGGGAGTCGTTCACCCCTCCACTTT
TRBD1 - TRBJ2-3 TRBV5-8 CASSVGTVKTGTQYF TGTGCCAGCAGCGTTGGGACAGTGAAAACTGGTACGCAGTATTTT
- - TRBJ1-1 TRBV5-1 CASSLGGPNTEAFF TGCGCCAGCAGCTTGGGAGGGCCGAACACTGAAGCTTTCTTT
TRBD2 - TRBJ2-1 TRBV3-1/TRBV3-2 CASSQHRAGVSKFF TGTGCCAGCAGCCAACATCGCGCGGGGGTGTCAAAGTTCTTC
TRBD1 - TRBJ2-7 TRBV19 CASTRGTGVGEQYF TGTGCCAGTACCCGGGGCACAGGGGTGGGCGAGCAGTACTTC
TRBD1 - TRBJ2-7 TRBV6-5 CASSYSMDRDYEQYF TGTGCCAGCAGTTACTCGATGGACAGGGACTACGAGCAGTACTTC
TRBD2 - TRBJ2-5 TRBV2 CASSEWGGTKGETQYF TGTGCCAGCAGTGAGTGGGGCGGGACTAAAGGAGAGACCCAGTACTTC
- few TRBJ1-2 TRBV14 CASSPGVARLYGYTF TGTGCCAGCAGTCCGGGTGTGGCAAGACTTTATGGCTACACCTTC
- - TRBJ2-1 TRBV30 CAAYRGEQFF TGTGCCGCTTATAGGGGTGAGCAGTTCTTC
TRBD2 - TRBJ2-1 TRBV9 CASSVGGSGGYNEQFF TGTGCCAGCAGCGTAGGGGGTAGCGGGGGCTACAATGAGCAGTTCTTC
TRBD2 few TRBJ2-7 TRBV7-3 CASSLGPGLKGYEQYF TGTGCCAGCAGCTTAGGACCGGGACTAAAAGGCTACGAGCAGTACTTC
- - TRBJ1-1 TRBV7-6 CASSPAERGTTEAFF TGTGCCAGCAGCCCCGCGGAGCGGGGTACGACTGAAGCTTTCTTT
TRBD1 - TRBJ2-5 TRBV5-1 CASSLSGTEYQETQYF TGCGCCAGCAGCTTGTCTGGGACAGAGTACCAAGAGACCCAGTACTTC
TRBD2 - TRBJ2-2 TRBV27 CASSLSGGRGNTGELFF TGTGCCAGCAGTTTATCGGGCGGGAGGGGTAACACCGGGGAGCTGTTTTTT
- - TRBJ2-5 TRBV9 CASSLTGTAPETQYF TGTGCCAGCAGCTTAACCGGGACTGCCCCAGAGACCCAGTACTTC
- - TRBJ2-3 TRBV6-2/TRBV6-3 CASSYRLRTDTQYF TGTGCCAGCAGCTATCGACTGCGCACAGATACGCAGTATTTT
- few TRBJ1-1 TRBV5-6 CASTSRGGWRTEAFF TGTGCCAGCACCTCCAGGGGCGGCTGGAGGACTGAAGCTTTCTTT
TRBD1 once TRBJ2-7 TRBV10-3 CAIADRQGDEQYF TGTGCCATCGCCGACCGACAGGGTGACGAGCAGTACTTC
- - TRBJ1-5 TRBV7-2 CASSLAVDQPQHF TGTGCCAGCAGCTTAGCCGTAGATCAGCCCCAGCATTTT
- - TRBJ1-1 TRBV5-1 CASSLAAGSNTEAFF TGCGCCAGCAGCTTGGCCGCGGGGTCGAACACTGAAGCTTTCTTT
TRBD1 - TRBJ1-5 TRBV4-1 CASSQYTGGNQPQHF TGCGCCAGCAGCCAATATACAGGGGGCAATCAGCCCCAGCATTTT
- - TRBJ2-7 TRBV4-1 CASSLEPGRSSYEQYF TGCGCCAGCAGCCTGGAACCGGGGAGGAGCTCCTACGAGCAGTACTTC
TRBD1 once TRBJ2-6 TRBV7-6 CASSSGQPGANVLTF TGTGCCAGCAGCTCGGGACAGCCTGGGGCCAACGTCCTGACTTTC
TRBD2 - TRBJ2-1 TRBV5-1 CASSLAPAGNNEQFF TGCGCCAGCAGCTTGGCCCCAGCGGGAAACAATGAGCAGTTCTTC
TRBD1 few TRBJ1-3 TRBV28 CASSGQELGNTIYF TGTGCCAGCAGTGGACAGGAGCTTGGAAACACCATATATTTT
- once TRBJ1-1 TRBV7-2 CASSRDSNTEAFF TGTGCCAGCAGCCGGGACTCGAACACTGAAGCTTTCTTT
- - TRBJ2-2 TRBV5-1 CASSLTGNTGELFF TGCGCCAGCAGCTTGACAGGGAACACCGGGGAGCTGTTTTTT
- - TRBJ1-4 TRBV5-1 CASATGSTNEKLFF TGCGCCAGCGCGACAGGATCAACTAATGAAAAACTGTTTTTT
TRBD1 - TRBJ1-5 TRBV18 CASSPPGTGGFRPQHF TGTGCCAGCTCACCACCGGGAACAGGGGGCTTTCGGCCCCAGCATTTT
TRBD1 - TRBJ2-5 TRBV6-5 CASSPDRASETQYF TGTGCCAGCAGTCCGGACAGGGCTTCGGAGACCCAGTACTTC
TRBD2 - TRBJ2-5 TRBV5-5 CASSAGLPPETQYF TGTGCCAGCAGCGCGGGACTACCTCCAGAGACCCAGTACTTC
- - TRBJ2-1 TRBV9 CASSVVANAYNEQFF TGTGCCAGCAGCGTAGTAGCGAACGCCTACAATGAGCAGTTCTTC
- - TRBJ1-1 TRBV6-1 CASSEGQFQAEAFF TGTGCCAGCAGTGAAGGGCAATTTCAGGCTGAAGCTTTCTTT
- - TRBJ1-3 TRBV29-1 CSRCSRVGNTIYF TGCAGCAGATGTAGCCGCGTCGGAAACACCATATATTTT
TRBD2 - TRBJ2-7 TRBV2 CASGTSGSKEQYF TGTGCCAGTGGGACTAGCGGGAGTAAAGAGCAGTACTTC
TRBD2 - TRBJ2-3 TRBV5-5 CASSAFPGLAGGDTQYF TGTGCCAGCAGCGCATTCCCGGGACTAGCGGGAGGTGATACGCAGTATTTT
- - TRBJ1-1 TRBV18 CASSPREVSTEAFF TGTGCCAGCTCACCACGAGAGGTTTCGACTGAAGCTTTCTTT
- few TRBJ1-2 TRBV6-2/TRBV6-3 CASSYMYAVANEF TGTGCCAGCAGTTACATGTATGCGGTCGCTAACGAATTC
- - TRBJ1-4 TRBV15 CATSNGNEKLFF TGTGCCACCAGCAACGGTAATGAAAAACTGTTTTTT
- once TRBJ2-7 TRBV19 CASSSQGTEQYF TGTGCCAGTAGTTCTCAGGGGACGGAGCAGTACTTC